The 25 T cell receptor beta chains below were found in one sample sequenced in a study of shared clonotypes between healthy human individuals. Produced via immunoSEQ multiplex PCR; TCRdb's table is partial and in-frame only. This table holds about 2.1 million clones, around 95% found once. Naive CD8 cells lacked CD45RO, underwent positive selection for CCR7 and left out terminally differentiated effector memory CD45RA+ cells. Sequencing was carried out using naive CD8+ T cells from PBMCs. These receptors all come from a man aged 18 to 29 in good health. Some clones in this sample may be carry-over from other donors' samples.

The chain is built from TRBV28 and TRBJ2-1; 15 bases match TRBD2. V dropped 5 bases and J dropped 7; count of bases not matched to a gene: 6. Germline V gene lookup returns CDR1 MDHEN and CDR2 SYDVKM. The length of the CDR3 is 16 residues. This CDR3 reads CASSVRTSGRANEQFF. The CDR3 DNA reads TGTGCCAGCAGTGTTCGGACTAGCGGGAGGGCGAATGAGCAGTTCTTC.

The sample holds one count of this clone. J is TRBJ2-3 and V is TRBV2; no definite D call. The V end lost 3 bases, the J end lost 2 bases, and 12 bases lay between the germline ends. This CDR3 comprises 15 residues. CDR1 is SNHLY, CDR2 FYNNEI, per germline. The CDR3 DNA sequence: TGTGCCAGCAGTGAGAATTGGAGATCCACAGATACGCAGTATTTT. Its translation is CASSENWRSTDTQYF. The complete variable domain, with remaining parts taken from reference TRBV2 and TRBJ2-3, reads EPEVTQTPSHQVTQMGQEVILRCVPISNHLYFYWYRQILGQKVEFLVSFYNNEISEKSEIFDDQFSVERPDGSNFTLKIRSTKLEDSAMYFCASSENWRSTDTQYFGPGTRLTVL.

This chain joins TRBV2 and TRBJ1-5, with 8 bases aligning to TRBD1. The CDR3 has 15 residues. V was pared by 1 base and J by 4 bases, with 3 bases of the junction left unmatched. Looked up from germline, CDR1 is SNHLY and CDR2 is FYNNEI. The CDR3 spells CASSEGTGINQPQHF. CDR3 sequence (DNA): TGTGCCAGCAGTGAAGGGACAGGGATTAATCAGCCCCAGCATTTT.

The V call is TRBV7-6, the J call TRBJ2-2, with 7 nucleotides matching TRBD2. Germline-derived CDR1 and CDR2 are SGHVS and FNYEAQ. This CDR3 is 17 amino acids long. V lost 1 base and J lost 1; bases outside the gene matches: 6. The CDR3 nucleotides are TGTGCCAGCAGCTTAGTAGGTCCTAGCGGGAACACCGGGGAGCTGTTTTTT. Translation gives CASSLVGPSGNTGELFF.

This chain joins TRBV11-2 and TRBJ1-1; D remains ambiguous. The germline gives CDR1 SGHAT, CDR2 FQNNGV. The CDR3 contains 12 residues. V lost 6 bases to trimming and J lost 6 bases, with 11 bases between them. CDR3 in DNA: TGTGCCAGCAGTAGTAGGGTTCCTGAAGCTTTCTTT. Protein sequence: CASSSRVPEAFF.

The rearrangement links TRBV6-5 to TRBJ2-3, with 7 bases aligning to TRBD1. Germline CDR1 reads MNHEY; CDR2 reads SVGAGI. This CDR3 contains 15 residues. V gave up 5 bases and J gave up 0 bases; unmatched junction bases: 5. The CDR3 sequence is CASSLGTASTDTQYF. For the CDR3, the DNA is TGTGCCAGCAGTCTAGGGACAGCTAGCACAGATACGCAGTATTTT.

The gene calls are TRBV25-1 and TRBJ2-1; D gene unclear. The V end lost 5 bases, the J end lost 0 bases, and 8 bases lay between the germline ends. Per germline, CDR1 MGHDK and CDR2 SYGVNS. The CDR3 is made up of 14 amino acids. CDR3 in DNA: TGTGCCAGCAGTCAGACGGACTCCTACAATGAGCAGTTCTTC. Translating gives CASSQTDSYNEQFF.

As regards this clone: Other DNA sequences in the same sample also yield this CDR3. The gene calls are TRBV6-1 and TRBJ2-7, with no clear D. The V gene's germline CDR1 is MNHNS and CDR2 SASEGT. The CDR3 length is 11 residues. V was clipped by 0 bases and J by 4 bases, with 1 base between them. The DNA of the CDR3 is TGTGCCAGCAGTGAAGCGTACGAGCAGTACTTC. It is translated as CASSEAYEQYF.

The gene calls are TRBV29-1 and TRBJ2-7; D is ambiguous. Germline V gene data show CDR1 as SQVTM and CDR2 as ANQGSEA. V lost 2 bases and J lost 4, with 15 bases in between. The CDR3 is 14 residues long. The CDR3 coding sequence is TGCAGCGTTGAAATTCCGGACCGCCGGTACGAGCAGTACTTC. It encodes CSVEIPDRRYEQYF.

J is TRBJ2-1 and V is TRBV28, with D unresolved. The ends were cut back, 6 bases at V and 2 bases at J, with 17 bases in the middle. The CDR3 loop spans 16 amino acids. Germline CDR1 reads MDHEN; CDR2 reads SYDVKM. The CDR3 here is CASSSPDRAPYNEQFF. DNA of the CDR3: TGTGCCAGCAGCAGTCCAGACCGCGCCCCCTACAATGAGCAGTTCTTC.

Only one count was recorded for this clone. V and J are TRBV27 and TRBJ1-6; weak D call: TRBD1 (5 bases). This CDR3 is 15 amino acids long. CDR1 is MNHEY, CDR2 SMNVEV, per germline (reference sequence). With 5 bases removed from V and 10 bases from J, the gap between germline ends came to 18 bases. The CDR3 here is CASSRKGNRGSPLHF. DNA of the CDR3: TGTGCCAGCAGTCGAAAGGGGAATCGGGGATCACCCCTCCACTTT.

This clone was observed a single time. The V call is TRBV7-6, the J call TRBJ2-5, with 8 bases identical to TRBD2. The V gene's germline CDR1 is SGHVS and CDR2 FNYEAQ. Losses at the gene ends were 4 bases for V and 3 bases for J; bases not matched to a gene: 10. There are 16 residues in the CDR3. The CDR3 loop reads CASSSPGLAEEETQYF. The CDR3 DNA sequence: TGTGCCAGCAGCTCCCCTGGACTAGCAGAGGAAGAGACCCAGTACTTC.

The V call is TRBV18, the J call TRBJ2-3, with D possibly matching TRBD2 (6 bases). The CDR3 extends over 15 amino acids. CDR1 and CDR2 (germline): KGHSH, LQKENI. Trimming pared 3 bases from V and 3 bases from J, leaving 13 bases between. Here the CDR3 reads CASSPWGEKTDTQYF. CDR3 DNA: TGTGCCAGCTCACCGTGGGGGGAGAAAACAGATACGCAGTATTTT.

Remarks on this clone: Within the sample, other DNA sequences also encode this same CDR3. This rearrangement joins TRBV4-3 to TRBJ1-5; D possibly corresponds to TRBD1 (5 bases). The CDR3 runs 15 residues. Trimming removed 1 base from V and 2 bases from J, with 9 bases in between. The germline V gene encodes CDR1 LGHNA and CDR2 YSLEER. The CDR3, as DNA: TGCGCCAGCAGCCAAGTTTGGGGGGGCAATCAGCCCCAGCATTTT. Amino acid sequence: CASSQVWGGNQPQHF.

This chain joins TRBV5-1 and TRBJ2-5; 8 bases match TRBD2. CDR3 length: 17 amino acids. V lost 0 bases to trimming and J lost 5 bases; unmatched junction nucleotides: 12. CDR1 and CDR2 (germline): SGHRS, YFSETQ. In DNA form, the CDR3 reads TGCGCCAGCAGCTTGGAGAGTAGCGGGGTAGGATGGGAGACCCAGTACTTC. As protein: CASSLESSGVGWETQYF. The full variable domain, completed using reference TRBV5-1 and TRBJ2-5, is KAGVTQTPRYLIKTRGQQVTLSCSPISGHRSVSWYQQTPGQGLQFLFEYFSETQRNKGNFPGRFSGRQFSNSRSEMNVSTLELGDSALYLCASSLESSGVGWETQYFGPGTRLLVL.

The genes are TRBV19 and TRBJ2-5; 10 bases agree with TRBD2. Germline CDR1 and CDR2: LNHDA and SQIVND (reference sequence). The ends lost 5 bases at V and 5 bases at J; junction bases unmatched: 11. This CDR3 region has 16 residues. Here the CDR3 DNA reads TGTGCCAGTAGTTCCCTAGCGGGAGAGTCGAGGGAGACCCAGTACTTC. Amino acids: CASSSLAGESRETQYF.

This clone was observed a handful of times. The V and J genes are TRBV2 and TRBJ1-1; tentatively, D is TRBD1 (6 bases). The germline V gene has CDR1 SNHLY and CDR2 FYNNEI. The CDR3 runs to 13 residues. The ends were cut back, 11 bases at V and 1 base at J, with 14 bases in the middle. CDR3 region: CAGGGPSNTEAFF. CDR3 bases: TGTGCCGGTGGGGGGCCTTCGAACACTGAAGCTTTCTTT.

This clone showed up just once. This chain joins TRBV10-1 and TRBJ2-5; 14 bases agree with TRBD2. This CDR3 has 17 amino acids. The V gene end was trimmed by 6 bases and the J gene end by 5 bases; junction bases not matched to a gene: 11. CDR1 is WNHNN and CDR2 is SYGVQD in the germline V gene (reference sequence). The CDR3 nucleotides are TGCGCCAGCAGCCCGGGACTAGCGGGAGTCGGCTTCGAGACCCAGTACTTC. Protein: CASSPGLAGVGFETQYF.

The chain combines TRBV2 with TRBJ2-7; no clear D. The CDR3 runs to 15 residues. V dropped 6 bases and J dropped 4 bases, with 19 bases sitting between them. Per the germline V gene, CDR1 is SNHLY and CDR2 is FYNNEI. CDR3 DNA: TGTGCCAGCAGCCCTATTGTCTCCCCCCGGTACGAGCAGTACTTC. Its translation: CASSPIVSPRYEQYF. Filled out from reference TRBV2 and TRBJ2-7, the complete variable domain reads EPEVTQTPSHQVTQMGQEVILRCVPISNHLYFYWYRQILGQKVEFLVSFYNNEISEKSEIFDDQFSVERPDGSNFTLKIRSTKLEDSAMYFCASSPIVSPRYEQYFGPGTRLTVT.

V gene TRBV5-1 combines with J gene TRBJ2-3, with D maybe TRBD2 (6 bases). CDR1 is SGHRS and CDR2 is YFSETQ in the germline V gene. CDR3 length: 17 residues. Trimming removed 3 bases from V and 1 base from J, with 18 bases in between. The CDR3 loop is CASSSTGEVWGTDTQYF. The CDR3 region has the DNA TGCGCCAGCAGCTCGACGGGGGAGGTGTGGGGCACAGATACGCAGTATTTT.

The chain employs TRBV6-5 and TRBJ2-7; no definite D call. There are 13 residues in the CDR3. Germline values: CDR1 MNHEY, CDR2 SVGAGI. Trimming removed 2 bases from V and 3 bases from J, with 8 bases in between. The CDR3 protein is CASSYGPYYEQYF. The CDR3 DNA follows: TGTGCCAGCAGTTACGGACCCTACTACGAGCAGTACTTC.

The chain carries TRBV6-5 and TRBJ2-7; D remains ambiguous. The CDR3 has 15 amino acids. The V gene's germline CDR1 is MNHEY and CDR2 SVGAGI. V was cut by 6 bases and J by 0 bases, with 15 bases left in between. In DNA form, the CDR3 reads TGTGCCAGCAGCGAGTTAGTGGCCAGCTCCTACGAGCAGTACTTC. Translating it yields CASSELVASSYEQYF.

This clone was detected once. Other DNA sequences within the sample encode an identical CDR3. The V call is TRBV27, the J call TRBJ2-1; D gene uncertain. With 0 bases removed from V and 5 bases from J, the gap between germline ends came to 5 bases. The length of the CDR3 is 13 residues. Germline-derived CDR1 and CDR2 are MNHEY and SMNVEV (reference sequence). Here the CDR3 reads CASSLSPNNEQFF. The CDR3 region has the DNA TGTGCCAGCAGTTTATCTCCGAACAATGAGCAGTTCTTC.

The chain combines TRBV30 with TRBJ2-7, with D possibly TRBD2 on 6 matching bases. This CDR3 has 13 residues. The germline gives CDR1 GTSNPN, CDR2 SVGIG (reference sequence). The germline V and J ends were trimmed by 1 base and 7 bases, with 14 bases remaining between them. CDR3 in DNA: TGTGCCTGGAGTGCCGGGAGCCCGGGGGAGCAGTACTTC. It is translated as CAWSAGSPGEQYF.

A note on this clone: Germline and junction disagree at one end, which may indicate a read error. This rearrangement joins TRBV5-5 to TRBJ2-7, with unresolved D. This CDR3 has 15 residues. CDR1 and CDR2 from the germline V gene are SGHKS and YYEKEE (reference sequence). The CDR3, as DNA: TGTGCCAGCAGCTTTAAGGCCACAATGTCCTCCGAGCAGTACTTC. Translating gives CASSFKATMSSEQYF.